One and the same sample provided the 15 T cell receptor beta chains below, sequenced in a study of CD8+CD57+ T cells in acquired aplastic anemia (dated 2018 in TCRdb). The sequencing machine was an Illumina HiSeq 2000. Genomic DNA was used as template for profiling of TCR beta VDJ combinations and CDR3 sequences. The raw public data were reprocessed by TCRdb itself: fastp quality trimming at Q25, MiXCR clonotype calling, in-frame beta chains only. Under each unique CDR3 protein, matching rows form one entry showing the most common genes and DNA. The sample records over 250,000 distinct CDR3 sequences, roughly 59% of which are singletons. The ten top clones hold around 1.3% of the sample. Expansion of CD8+CD57+ cells had been shown by flow cytometry in the patients chosen for sequencing. Sequencing input: sorted CD4+, CD8+, or CD8+CD57+ T cells (not recorded which) from PBMCs. The origin of the receptors is a human donor with aplastic anemia.

This clonotype appeared many times. The CDR3 reads CASSNRQGYSYEQYF. As DNA, the CDR3 is TGTGCCAGCAGTAACAGACAGGGATACTCCTACGAGCAGTACTTC. The V and J genes are TRBV5-8 and TRBJ2-7; 7 nucleotides align to TRBD1. In germline, CDR1 is SGHTS, CDR2 YDEGEE. The CDR3 contains 15 residues. Trimming cost V 5 bases and J 0 bases; bases outside gene matches: 8.

This CDR3 is CAIGASGGQETQYF. The CDR3 DNA follows: TGTGCCATCGGGGCTAGCGGGGGCCAAGAGACCCAGTACTTC. The chain uses TRBV10-3 and TRBJ2-5; 10 nucleotides align to TRBD2. V gave up 8 bases and J gave up 1 base; unmatched junction bases: 4. CDR1 is ENHRY and CDR2 is SYGVKD in the germline V gene. The CDR3 has 14 residues.

This chain joins TRBV9 and TRBJ2-7; 7 bases fit TRBD2. CDR1 and CDR2 from the germline V gene are SGDLS and YYNGEE. There are 16 residues in the CDR3. V was clipped by 0 bases and J by 2 bases; unmatched bases: 8. The chain's CDR3 is CASSVGGGERTYEQYF. CDR3 nucleotides: TGTGCCAGCAGCGTAGGGGGAGGGGAGAGGACCTACGAGCAGTACTTC.

In its sample, this clonotype was seen many times. V gene TRBV12-3 or TRBV12-4 combines with J gene TRBJ1-2; D perhaps matches TRBD1 (6 bases). Trimming stripped 5 bases from V and 5 bases from J, with 15 bases between. CDR3 length: 14 amino acids. This CDR3 is CASSATGSGYGYTF. Here the CDR3 DNA reads TGTGCCAGCAGTGCTACAGGGAGTGGGTATGGCTACACCTTC.

This clonotype was counted at least ten times. The chain is built from TRBV27 and TRBJ1-4; D uncertain. Germline loops: CDR1 MNHEY, CDR2 SMNVEV (reference sequence). V shed 6 bases and J shed 11 bases, with 10 bases lying between them. The length of the CDR3 is 11 residues. CDR3 nucleotide sequence: TGTGCCAGCAGGGACGGGTGGAAACTGTTTTTT. It is translated as CASRDGWKLFF.

This sequence joins TRBV29-1 and TRBJ2-3; tentatively, D is TRBD1 (6 bases). CDR1 SQVTM and CDR2 ANQGSEA come from the germline V gene. CDR3 length: 13 amino acids. The V end lost 4 bases, the J end lost 3 bases, and 11 bases lay between the germline ends. CDR3 sequence (DNA): TGCAGCGTTGTCACAGGGTCTACAGATACGCAGTATTTT. It specifies CSVVTGSTDTQYF.

The chain recombines TRBV7-9 with TRBJ1-2, with D unresolved. From germline, CDR1 is SEHNR and CDR2 FQNEAQ (reference sequence). The length of the CDR3 is 16 residues. Trimming stripped 3 bases from V and 0 bases from J, with 14 bases between. This CDR3 is CASSFAPSGTNYGYTF. In DNA form, the CDR3 reads TGTGCCAGCAGCTTCGCTCCCAGCGGTACTAACTATGGCTACACCTTC.

The rearrangement links TRBV27 to TRBJ2-2, with 8 bases aligning to TRBD2. With V trimmed by 8 bases and J by 1 base, 12 bases remained unmatched. This CDR3 has 17 residues. CDR1 is MNHEY and CDR2 is SMNVEV in the germline V gene (reference sequence). The CDR3 is CASQGEVAGLNTGELFF. The DNA for the CDR3 is TGTGCCAGCCAGGGCGAGGTAGCGGGGTTGAACACCGGGGAGCTGTTTTTT.

Here the CDR3 reads CASSQVLRGRIYEQYF. CDR3 DNA: TGCGCCAGCAGCCAAGTGTTAAGGGGGAGAATTTACGAGCAGTACTTC. The chain carries TRBV10-2 and TRBJ2-7; possible D gene TRBD1, 6 bases. Germline V gene lookup returns CDR1 WSHSY and CDR2 SAAADI. The V end was cut by 6 bases, the J end by 4 bases, with 22 bases between. This CDR3 has 16 amino acids.

The sample holds a few counts of this clonotype. This chain connects TRBV20-1 to TRBJ2-7; 9 bases align to TRBD1. The junction had 7 bases not matched to a gene; V was cut back by 5 bases and J by 2 bases. This CDR3 comprises 14 residues. The germline CDR1 and CDR2 sequences are DFQATT and SNEGSKA (reference sequence). CDR3 nucleotides: TGCAGTGCTTTTCCCGGGACAGGGACCTACGAGCAGTACTTC. Protein: CSAFPGTGTYEQYF.

This rearrangement joins TRBV12-3 or TRBV12-4 to TRBJ2-7, with 7 bases that match TRBD2. This CDR3 has 14 residues. Trimming removed 4 bases from V and 3 bases from J; junction bases left unmatched: 6. The CDR3 loop is CASSSGTTDYEQYV. The CDR3 DNA reads TGTGCCAGCAGTTCCGGGACTACCGACTACGAGCAGTACGTC.

The chain has TRBV15 and TRBJ2-3, with D perhaps matching TRBD1 (5 bases). V lost 5 bases, J lost 2 bases, and 11 bases lay in between. CDR1 and CDR2 (germline): LNHNV, YYDKDF (reference sequence). The length of the CDR3 is 14 residues. CDR3 in amino acids: CATSLVGDTDTQYF. For the CDR3, the DNA is TGTGCCACCAGCTTAGTAGGGGACACAGATACGCAGTATTTT.

This chain uses TRBV20-1 with TRBJ2-3; 13 bases line up with TRBD2. The CDR3 loop spans 19 amino acids. In germline, CDR1 is DFQATT, CDR2 SNEGSKA (reference sequence). J lost 0 bases, V lost 1 base, and 10 bases had no gene match. For the CDR3, the DNA is TGCAGTGCTAGAGCCCTACTAGCGGGGGGGCATGCTAGCACAGATACGCAGTATTTT. It translates to CSARALLAGGHASTDTQYF.

J is TRBJ2-2 and V is TRBV20-1, with 7 positions matching TRBD2. The CDR3 sequence is 15 residues long. The V gene end was trimmed by 2 bases and the J gene end by 5 bases; junction bases not matched to a gene: 8. CDR1 and CDR2 (germline): DFQATT, SNEGSKA (reference sequence). For the CDR3, the DNA is TGCAGTGCTAGAAGGGCGGGAGCCGTAACCGGGGAGCTGTTTTTT. Encoded protein: CSARRAGAVTGELFF.

The chain is built from TRBV6-1 and TRBJ2-5; tentative D call: TRBD1 (6 bases). CDR1 is MNHNS and CDR2 is SASEGT in the germline V gene. CDR3 length equals 12 residues. V was cut by 5 bases and J by 5 bases, with 9 bases left in between. The CDR3 protein is CASSNTGETQYF. The CDR3 DNA reads as TGTGCCAGCAGTAACACAGGGGAGACCCAGTACTTC.